The clone carrying this T cell receptor (beta chain) was seen many times. Its cognate antigen is unknown. At one of its ends the junction is not consistent with the germline gene, which may arise from a read error. Germline V gene sequence: CDR1 SSHAT, CDR2 FNYEAQ (reference sequence). CDR3 length: 13 amino acids. The entry originates in a study of T-cell reconstitution after alpha-beta-depleted transplantation in children. General study findings and limits: Approximately two months post-transplant, alpha-beta T cells reportedly originated from several hundred expanded graft clones. High day-60 TCRbeta diversity in some patients came from surviving recipient T cells and thymic progenitors. Fresh T-cell production supplied most of the T-cell counts and diversity seen one year after transplant.

Unique molecular identifiers were built into the TCRbeta library. MiXCR, applied by TCRdb to the PCR reads, yields one record per CDR3 protein. The sample shows about 200,000 distinct CDR3 sequences, 5% to 7.5% of them seen only once. This receptor was identified in a girl less than two years old with combined immunodeficiency, due to receive a stem cell transplant. The chain links TRBV7-7 to TRBJ2-1; D perhaps matches TRBD1 (6 bases). Here the sequenced sample was PBMCs, taken before TCRalphabeta/CD19-depleted stem cell transplant. This CDR3 reads CASSLPDSGEQFF. In nucleotides, the CDR3 is TGTGCTAGCAGCTTACCGGACAGCGGTGAGCAGTTCTTC.